The 9 T cell receptor beta chains below come from one sample, sequenced in a study of graft-versus-host responses after intestinal transplantation. Clones were sequenced by immunoSEQ multiplex PCR, and TCRdb holds only the in-frame ones, with some missing. The repertoire includes 35,000 to 50,000 clones, 90% to 95% of them detected once, and around 0.2% sits in the top ten. These receptors have no identified antigens. This specimen was unstimulated CD8+ T cells sorted from spleen or lymph node cells, taken before transplant. These receptors came from a human donor who was the organ donor for an intestinal transplant.

The gene calls are TRBV9 and TRBJ1-2, with 9 bases fitting TRBD1. The CDR3 loop spans 14 amino acids. V shed 3 bases and J 8 bases; nucleotides not matched to a gene: 8. Germline-derived CDR1 and CDR2 are SGDLS and YYNGEE. The CDR3 loop is CASSASGTGNGYTF. CDR3 sequence (DNA): TGTGCCAGCAGCGCCTCTGGGACAGGGAACGGCTACACCTTC. Looking up the rest from reference TRBV9 and TRBJ1-2 gives the full variable domain: DSGVTQTPKHLITATGQRVTLRCSPRSGDLSVYWYQQSLDQGLQFLIQYYNGEERAKGNILERFSAQQFPDLHSELNLSSLELGDSALYFCASSASGTGNGYTFGSGTRLTVV.

J is TRBJ1-1 and V is TRBV4-1; possible D gene TRBD1, 6 bases. The CDR3 is 12 residues long. V was shortened by 3 bases and J by 7 bases, with 9 bases between the two germline ends. The germline V gene has CDR1 MGHRA and CDR2 YSYEKL. This chain's CDR3 is CASSQRGVEAFF. CDR3 bases: TGCGCCAGCAGCCAGAGGGGGGTTGAAGCTTTCTTT.

The chain combines TRBV4-1 with TRBJ2-5; D may be TRBD2 (6 bases). The CDR3 loop spans 17 amino acids. The V end was cut by 3 bases, the J end by 3 bases, with 20 bases between. Germline V CDR1 and CDR2: MGHRA, YSYEKL. The CDR3 region is CASSHPSDYNYEETQYF. The CDR3 DNA reads TGCGCCAGCAGCCATCCCTCGGACTATAATTACGAAGAGACCCAGTACTTC.

This clone is a singleton in its sample. The chain is built from TRBV9 and TRBJ2-7; D gene uncertain. V was shortened by 3 bases and J by 3 bases, with 7 bases between the two germline ends. The germline V gene has CDR1 SGDLS and CDR2 YYNGEE. The CDR3 length is 12 residues. In DNA, the CDR3 is TGTGCCAGCAGCGGGACGAACTACGAGCAGTACTTC. This codes for CASSGTNYEQYF.

The chain recombines TRBV27 with TRBJ2-7, with D perhaps TRBD1 or TRBD2 (6 bases each). The CDR3 has 13 residues. Germline-derived CDR1 and CDR2 are MNHEY and SMNVEV (reference sequence). V was cut by 6 bases and J by 3 bases, with 12 bases left in between. CDR3: CASRRGGNYEQYF. The CDR3 DNA reads as TGTGCCAGCAGGAGAGGGGGGAACTACGAGCAGTACTTC.

The chain combines TRBV5-1 with TRBJ2-3; 12 bases agree with TRBD2. Germline loops: CDR1 SGHRS, CDR2 YFSETQ. The trim removed 4 bases at V and 3 bases at J, leaving 6 bases unmatched. The CDR3 totals 16 residues. CDR3 nucleotides: TGCGCCAGCAGCCCCGCTAGCGGGGGGGCGACAGATACGCAGTATTTT. Translation: CASSPASGGATDTQYF.

This chain connects TRBV27 to TRBJ2-3, with 8 positions matching TRBD2. This CDR3 is built from 16 residues. After removal of 7 bases from V and 2 bases from J, the junction contained 11 bases not matched to a gene. Germline V gene lookup returns CDR1 MNHEY and CDR2 SMNVEV (reference sequence). In DNA form, the CDR3 reads TGTGCCAGCACCTCCCGGGGGGGGCTGGACACAGATACGCAGTATTTT. It yields the protein CASTSRGGLDTDTQYF.

The chain joins TRBV7-8 to TRBJ1-1, with D possibly being TRBD1 (6 bases). Germline V lookup: CDR1 SGHVS, CDR2 FQNEAQ. Between the trimmed V and J ends, which lost 4 bases and 4 bases, there was a span of 16 bases. The CDR3 contains 15 residues. Here the CDR3 reads CASSWGGEGGTEAFF. The CDR3 bases are TGTGCCAGCAGCTGGGGGGGGGAAGGGGGCACTGAAGCTTTCTTT.

V usage is TRBV6-6 and J usage is TRBJ2-5, with a tentative D call TRBD2 (6 bases). Trimming cost V 8 bases and J 2 bases, with 9 bases left between them. CDR3 length: 12 residues. The V gene's germline CDR1 is MNHNY and CDR2 SVGAGI (reference sequence). CDR3 in amino acids: CASLGGQETQYF. CDR3 coding DNA: TGTGCCAGCTTGGGGGGTCAAGAGACCCAGTACTTC.